Shown below are 22 T cell receptor beta chains from a single sample sequenced in a study of cytomegalovirus exposure and HLA in healthy donors. 13 Jbeta primers and 60 Vbeta primers were used for the PCR. The protocol was immunoSEQ multiplex PCR, while the TCRdb copy is restricted to in-frame clones and leaves out a portion. The table includes about 130,000 clones, roughly four fifths detected once. The sequenced material came from PBMCs. The receptors come from a man younger than 40 in good health and CMV-seronegative.

The CDR3 bases are TGCAGCGTTAGGGGACAGGGGGACGAGCAGTACTTC. It is translated as CSVRGQGDEQYF. The genes are TRBV29-1 and TRBJ2-7; TRBD1 matches at 11 bases. CDR3 size: 12 residues. The germline gives CDR1 SQVTM, CDR2 ANQGSEA. The V and J ends lost 5 bases and 5 bases, in that order; junction bases with no gene match: 2.

The chain has TRBV27 and TRBJ2-1, with 7 positions matching TRBD2. The trim removed 5 bases at V and 8 bases at J, leaving 12 bases unmatched. CDR3 size: 15 residues. Germline CDR1 MNHEY, CDR2 SMNVEV (reference sequence). For the CDR3, the DNA is TGTGCCAGCAGTCCCCGCTTCGGAGGGAGGGATGAGCAGTTCTTC. Its translation is CASSPRFGGRDEQFF.

The chain combines TRBV5-1 with TRBJ2-1, with D maybe TRBD2 (7 bases). CDR1 and CDR2 (germline): SGHRS, YFSETQ. This CDR3 is built from 15 residues. Trimming stripped 4 bases from V and 7 bases from J, with 18 bases between. The CDR3: CASSPVKGGGNEQFF. The CDR3 coding sequence is TGCGCCAGCAGCCCCGTTAAGGGAGGGGGGAATGAGCAGTTCTTC.

This clone is a singleton in its sample. This sequence joins TRBV18 and TRBJ2-7; D may be TRBD1 (5 bases). The ends were cut back, 3 bases at V and 2 bases at J, with 8 bases in the middle. The CDR3 extends over 13 amino acids. Germline assignment: CDR1 KGHSH and CDR2 LQKENI. In nucleotides, the CDR3 is TGTGCCAGCTCACCGGACAAAACCTACGAGCAGTACTTC. As protein: CASSPDKTYEQYF. Full variable domain (remainder filled in from reference TRBV18 and TRBJ2-7): NAGVMQNPRHLVRRRGQEARLRCSPMKGHSHVYWYRQLPEEGLKFMVYLQKENIIDESGMPKERFSAEFPKEGPSILRIQQVVRGDSAAYFCASSPDKTYEQYFGPGTRLTVT.

Comment on this clone: Germline and junction disagree at one end, which may indicate a read error. J is TRBJ2-7 and V is TRBV6-5; no reliable D call. CDR1 is MNHEY and CDR2 is SVGAGI in the germline V gene. This CDR3 is built from 12 residues. CDR3 DNA: TGTGCCAGCAGTTACAACAGAGCCAACTTCGTCTTC. This translates into CASSYNRANFVF.

The chain uses TRBV4-2 and TRBJ2-3; 7 nucleotides align to TRBD2. CDR3 length: 16 residues. V trimming: 4 bases; J trimming: 4 bases; junction bases outside the gene matches: 11. CDR1 is LGHNA, CDR2 YNFKEQ, per germline. The CDR3 here is CASSPRLAGVPDTQYF. The CDR3 bases are TGTGCCAGCAGCCCCCGGCTTGCGGGGGTCCCAGATACGCAGTATTTT.

This clone appeared once. The identical CDR3 is also encoded by other nucleotide sequences in the sample. The chain combines TRBV27 with TRBJ2-7; a weak D match, TRBD2 (5 bases). Trimming took 3 bases from V and 3 from J, leaving 6 bases between them. The CDR3 runs 12 residues. Germline loops: CDR1 MNHEY, CDR2 SMNVEV (reference sequence). As DNA, the CDR3 is TGTGCCAGCAGTTTCGGAGGCTACGAGCAGTACTTC. It encodes CASSFGGYEQYF.

This clone was recorded only once. V is TRBV4-3 and J is TRBJ2-1, with 7 bases matching TRBD2. This CDR3 has 17 amino acids. Germline CDR1 is LGHNA and CDR2 is YSLEER. J was trimmed by 9 bases and V by 0 bases; bases with no gene match: 14. The CDR3 DNA is TGCGCCAGCAGCCAAGATGTGGCGGGAGTGTCTTCAGGTGAGCAGTTCTTC. It is translated as CASSQDVAGVSSGEQFF.

The rearrangement joins TRBV7-2 to TRBJ2-4; 7 bases agree with TRBD1. This CDR3 region has 16 residues. In germline, CDR1 is SGHTA, CDR2 FQGNSA. J was trimmed by 3 bases and V by 1 base; bases with no gene match: 6. CDR3 amino acids: CASSLGQGSHKNIQYF. In nucleotides, the CDR3 is TGTGCCAGCAGCTTAGGACAGGGAAGTCACAAAAACATTCAGTACTTC. Complete variable domain (other parts from reference TRBV7-2 and TRBJ2-4): GAGVSQSPSNKVTEKGKDVELRCDPISGHTALYWYRQSLGQGLEFLIYFQGNSAPDKSGLPSDRFSAERTGGSVSTLTIQRTQQEDSAVYLCASSLGQGSHKNIQYFGAGTRLSVL.

The V gene is TRBV9, the J gene TRBJ2-1; 8 bases are shared with TRBD2. This CDR3 region has 15 residues. Germline V gene data show CDR1 as SGDLS and CDR2 as YYNGEE. The trim removed 2 bases at V and 2 bases at J, leaving 3 bases unmatched. CDR3 bases: TGTGCCAGCAGCGTCTACGGGGGGGCCTACAATGAGCAGTTCTTC. This translates into CASSVYGGAYNEQFF.

The CDR3, as DNA: TGTGCCAGCAGCCGTCCACTAGGATCCGGGGAGCTGTTTTTT. Translation gives CASSRPLGSGELFF. The chain employs TRBV11-3 and TRBJ2-2; D might be TRBD2 (5 bases). The V end was cut by 5 bases, the J end by 6 bases, with 13 bases between. Looked up from germline, CDR1 is SGHNT and CDR2 is YENEEA. CDR3 length equals 14 residues.

J is TRBJ2-1 and V is TRBV4-1; 9 nucleotides match TRBD2. CDR1 and CDR2 from the germline V gene are MGHRA and YSYEKL. The length of the CDR3 is 15 residues. Losses at the gene ends were 0 bases for V and 7 bases for J; bases not matched to a gene: 4. This chain's CDR3 is CASSQEGLAVNEQFF. CDR3 in DNA: TGCGCCAGCAGCCAAGAGGGACTAGCAGTAAATGAGCAGTTCTTC.

This clone was observed a handful of times. The chain combines TRBV28 with TRBJ2-7, with a tentative D call TRBD1 (6 bases). From germline, CDR1 is MDHEN and CDR2 SYDVKM. There are 15 residues in the CDR3. Trimming left V 6 bases short and J 7 bases short, with 22 bases between. As DNA, the CDR3 is TGTGCCAGCAGCAGGCAGCTGTCAGGGGCGAGTGAGCAGTACTTC. This translates into CASSRQLSGASEQYF.

The chain links TRBV21-1 to TRBJ2-3; the table gives TRBD2 as D, unverified against the DNA. TRBV21-1 is tagged as a pseudogene. This CDR3 is 17 amino acids long. The DNA for the CDR3 is TGTGCCAGCAGCAAACGGACCACTAGACCAAACACAGATACGCAGTATTTT. Residues: CASSKRTTRPNTDTQYF.

The V and J genes are TRBV5-4 and TRBJ1-2; weak D call: TRBD1 (5 bases). The CDR3 is made up of 14 amino acids. Germline V CDR1 and CDR2: SGHNT, YYREEE (reference sequence). V lost 4 bases and J lost 4, with 14 bases in between. In nucleotides, the CDR3 is TGTGCCAGCAGCCCAGGGCCTTTGCTCTATGGCTACACCTTC. Translating gives CASSPGPLLYGYTF.

This clone was observed a single time. The V and J genes are TRBV30 and TRBJ2-5, with D possibly matching TRBD2 (5 bases). This CDR3 has 14 residues. Germline V gene lookup returns CDR1 GTSNPN and CDR2 SVGIG (reference sequence). V was pared by 1 base and J by 7 bases, with 16 bases between. This chain's CDR3 is CAWSDPRGPVTQYF. In DNA form, the CDR3 reads TGTGCCTGGAGTGACCCACGAGGGCCGGTGACCCAGTACTTC.

The chain links TRBV11-3 to TRBJ2-1; perhaps TRBD1 as D (5 bases). The CDR3 is made up of 14 amino acids. Trimming took off 5 bases at V and 3 bases at J, with 11 bases between the two ends. From germline, CDR1 is SGHNT and CDR2 YENEEA. CDR3 sequence: CASSQNRYYNEQFF. The CDR3 DNA is TGTGCCAGCAGCCAAAACAGGTACTACAATGAGCAGTTCTTC. Variable domain in full (rest from reference TRBV11-3 and TRBJ2-1): EAGVVQSPRYKIIEKKQPVAFWCNPISGHNTLYWYLQNLGQGPELLIRYENEEAVDDSQLPKDRFSAERLKGVDSTLKIQPAELGDSAVYLCASSQNRYYNEQFFGPGTRLTVL.

The genes are TRBV7-2 and TRBJ2-3; 10 bases match TRBD2. Germline V gene sequence: CDR1 SGHTA, CDR2 FQGNSA. J gave up 3 bases and V 8 bases, and 14 bases lay outside the gene matches. CDR3 size: 17 residues. CDR3 DNA: TGTGCCAGCCGGAGCGGGGGGGACACTATGGGGACAGATACGCAGTATTTT. Protein product: CASRSGGDTMGTDTQYF.

This clone was counted only a few times. This chain joins TRBV7-6 and TRBJ1-2; 8 positions agree with TRBD1. The CDR3 length is 17 residues. V shed 0 bases, J shed 6 bases, and the junction held 12 bases outside the gene matches. Germline CDR1 reads SGHVS; CDR2 reads FNYEAQ. The chain's CDR3 is CASSLAFSQQGAHGYTF. The CDR3 nucleotides are TGTGCCAGCAGCTTAGCTTTTAGTCAGCAGGGGGCCCATGGCTACACCTTC.

A note on this clone: Relative to the germline gene, one junction end is altered; a read error may explain this. The chain is built from TRBV7-7 and TRBJ2-2; perhaps TRBD2 as D (5 bases). This CDR3 is built from 16 residues. Germline assignment: CDR1 SSHAT and CDR2 FNYEAQ (reference sequence). CDR3 loop: CASSLGASSNTGELFF. CDR3 in DNA: TGTGCTAGCAGCTTAGGAGCTAGCTCGAACACCGGGGAGCTGTTTTTT.

This chain uses TRBV30 with TRBJ2-7; the D gene is possibly TRBD2 (6 bases). The germline V gene encodes CDR1 GTSNPN and CDR2 SVGIG (reference sequence). The CDR3 runs to 15 residues. The V gene lost 2 bases and the J gene lost 3 bases, with 17 bases spanning the gap. The CDR3 is CAWSPGLAGSYEQYF. The CDR3 DNA follows: TGTGCCTGGAGTCCGGGACTTGCGGGGAGCTACGAGCAGTACTTC.

This chain uses TRBV4-2 with TRBJ1-6; D remains ambiguous. CDR1 is LGHNA and CDR2 is YNFKEQ in the germline V gene. Trimming removed 0 bases at V and 6 bases at J, with 9 bases between. The CDR3 length is 15 residues. CDR3 sequence: CASSQDDTFNSPLHF. The DNA for the CDR3 is TGTGCCAGCAGCCAAGATGACACCTTTAATTCACCCCTCCACTTT.